These 28 T cell receptor beta chains came from one sample sequenced in a study of T cells in Graves' hyperthyroidism and ophthalmopathy. RNA transcripts served as the template for amplifying TCR beta CDR3 regions. The HTBI primer set served for first-round RT-PCR of the TCR CDR3. TCRdb used MiXCR to reprocess the multiplex PCR reads, holding one entry per CDR3 protein. Of roughly 710,000 distinct CDR3 sequences in the sample, just over 35% are singletons; the top ten hold around 32%. Specimen: blood. The receptor source for this set is a woman in her thirties or forties with Graves' hyperthyroidism.

The chain employs TRBV2 and TRBJ1-4; perhaps TRBD1 as D (6 bases). This CDR3 is built from 12 residues. Germline assignment: CDR1 SNHLY and CDR2 FYNNEI. The germline V and J ends were trimmed by 5 bases and 9 bases, with 10 bases remaining between them. The CDR3 coding sequence is TGTGCCAGCAGTCTTCAGGGGCAAAAACTGTTTTTT. Translating gives CASSLQGQKLFF.

The V and J genes are TRBV10-3 and TRBJ1-5, with 11 positions matching TRBD1. From germline, CDR1 is ENHRY and CDR2 SYGVKD. The CDR3 is made up of 20 amino acids. Germline trimming cut 3 bases from V and 1 base from J; bases unmatched to any gene: 14. The CDR3, as DNA: TGTGCCATCAGTGAATCTATTTGGGACAGGGGGACCGGGAGCAATCAGCCCCAGCATTTT. It encodes CAISESIWDRGTGSNQPQHF.

V usage is TRBV2 and J usage is TRBJ1-3, with D perhaps TRBD1 (5 bases). V lost 2 bases and J lost 7, with 12 bases in between. The CDR3 loop spans 14 amino acids. In germline, CDR1 is SNHLY, CDR2 FYNNEI. The CDR3 spells CASSERKGVNTIYF. The CDR3 nucleotides are TGTGCCAGCAGTGAACGGAAAGGGGTGAACACCATATATTTT. Supplemented by reference TRBV2 and TRBJ1-3, the full variable domain reads EPEVTQTPSHQVTQMGQEVILRCVPISNHLYFYWYRQILGQKVEFLVSFYNNEISEKSEIFDDQFSVERPDGSNFTLKIRSTKLEDSAMYFCASSERKGVNTIYFGEGSWLTVV.

As to this clonotype: Since a much larger clone is just one base distant, this may be a read error. The V gene is TRBV14, the J gene TRBJ2-5, with D perhaps matching TRBD2 (7 bases). The germline V gene encodes CDR1 SGHDN and CDR2 FVKESK. The CDR3 consists of 16 residues. The CDR3 nucleotides read TGTGCCAGCAGCCAAACACAGGGTGCGGGGGAAGAGGCCCAGTACTTC. Translation gives CASSQTQGAGEEAQYF. The variable domain in full, with the rest retrieved from reference TRBV14 and TRBJ2-5, is EAGVTQFPSHSVIEKGQTVTLRCDPISGHDNLYWYRRVMGKEIKFLLHFVKESKQDESGMPNNRFLAERTGGTYSTLKVQPAELEDSGVYFCASSQTQGAGEEAQYFGPGTRLLVL.

V and J are TRBV10-2 and TRBJ1-2; tentative D call: TRBD1 (6 bases). Looked up from germline, CDR1 is WSHSY and CDR2 is SAAADI. V was cut by 3 bases and J by 8 bases, with 16 bases left in between. The CDR3 spans 14 residues. The CDR3 protein is CASSDRTVTQGYTF. As DNA, the CDR3 is TGCGCCAGCAGTGACAGGACAGTGACGCAAGGCTACACCTTC.

The V call is TRBV12-3 or TRBV12-4, the J call TRBJ2-7; 7 bases match TRBD2. V trimming: 8 bases; J trimming: 9 bases; junction bases outside the gene matches: 10. This CDR3 contains 12 residues. The CDR3 sequence: CASGPRSGGQYF. The DNA of the CDR3 is TGTGCCAGCGGCCCCCGGTCGGGAGGGCAGTACTTC.

This clonotype was recorded at least ten times. CDR3 amino acids: CSVEGQGDTYEQYF. The CDR3 DNA is TGCAGCGTCGAGGGACAGGGGGATACCTACGAGCAGTACTTC. This rearrangement joins TRBV29-1 to TRBJ2-7; 11 nucleotides line up with TRBD1. J gave up 2 bases and V 6 bases, and 6 bases lay outside the gene matches. Germline V lookup: CDR1 SQVTM, CDR2 ANQGSEA. The CDR3 runs to 14 residues.

This clonotype was detected a few times. CDR3 loop: CASSFQGRSETQYF. The CDR3 DNA follows: TGTGCCAGCAGCTTTCAGGGGAGGAGCGAGACCCAGTACTTC. J is TRBJ2-5 and V is TRBV5-6, with D perhaps given as TRBD1 or TRBD2 (6 bases each). The CDR3 consists of 14 residues. The ends were cut back, 2 bases at V and 5 bases at J, with 13 bases in the middle. The germline CDR1 and CDR2 sequences are SGHDT and YYEEEE.

This clonotype was counted many times. In DNA, the CDR3 is TGTGCCAGCAGCCGCTCCCGCGGGGTGGGGGGCAATCAGCCCCAGCATTTT. Protein: CASSRSRGVGGNQPQHF. This chain uses TRBV7-9 with TRBJ1-5; a weak D match, TRBD1 (5 bases). The CDR3 is 17 amino acids. Germline V lookup: CDR1 SEHNR, CDR2 FQNEAQ (reference sequence). Trimming stripped 5 bases from V and 2 bases from J, with 19 bases between. The whole variable domain, filled in from reference TRBV7-9 and TRBJ1-5, reads DTGVSQNPRHKITKRGQNVTFRCDPISEHNRLYWYRQTLGQGPEFLTYFQNEAQLEKSRLLSDRFSAERPKGSFSTLEIQRTEQGDSAMYLCASSRSRGVGGNQPQHFGDGTRLSIL.

The chain has TRBV7-2 and TRBJ1-2; 11 positions match TRBD1. The CDR3 is 18 amino acids. Germline CDR1 and CDR2: SGHTA and FQGNSA. With 6 bases clipped from V and 2 bases from J, the junction kept 14 bases outside the gene matches. CDR3 sequence reads: CASRGSGQGGEINYGYTF. CDR3 sequence (DNA): TGTGCCAGCAGGGGGTCGGGACAGGGGGGAGAGATCAACTATGGCTACACCTTC.

This chain connects TRBV9 to TRBJ2-7, with unresolved D. CDR1 SGDLS and CDR2 YYNGEE come from the germline V gene. Deletions cut 9 bases from V and 5 bases from J, with 18 bases between. The CDR3 consists of 13 residues. The CDR3 coding sequence is TGTGCCACCAGTGACGACTCCGAGGACGAGCAGTACTTC. It yields the protein CATSDDSEDEQYF.

In regard to this clonotype: The CDR3 does not close with the conserved phenylalanine or tryptophan, likely indicating a read error. J is TRBJ1-1 and V is TRBV9; weak D call: TRBD1 (6 bases). This CDR3 has 17 residues. Trimming shortened V by 4 bases and J by 8 bases, and 27 bases separated the two germline ends. Germline values: CDR1 SGDLS, CDR2 YYNGEE. As DNA, the CDR3 is TGTGCCAGCAGCTCCGTGACAGGTTTTTTGGTTGCACTAGAAGCTTTCCTT. Translated, it gives CASSSVTGFLVALEAFL.

J is TRBJ1-5 and V is TRBV4-3; D is perhaps TRBD1 (6 bases). The CDR3 runs 14 residues. Trimming stripped 0 bases from V and 6 bases from J, with 9 bases between. The V gene's germline CDR1 is LGHNA and CDR2 YSLEER. CDR3 residues: CASSQDRGFQPQHF. The CDR3 bases are TGCGCCAGCAGCCAAGACAGGGGCTTTCAGCCCCAGCATTTT.

This clonotype was counted many times. The V gene is TRBV7-6, the J gene TRBJ1-2; D might be TRBD1 (5 bases). Per germline, CDR1 SGHVS and CDR2 FNYEAQ. The CDR3 sequence is 15 residues long. The V end lost 4 bases, the J end lost 3 bases, and 15 bases lay between the germline ends. The CDR3 sequence is CASSSFEGLDYGYTF. CDR3 sequence (DNA): TGTGCCAGCAGCTCGTTCGAGGGGCTGGACTATGGCTACACCTTC.

This clonotype showed up many times. This chain links TRBV2 with TRBJ1-5; 7 bases align to TRBD1. The germline V gene has CDR1 SNHLY and CDR2 FYNNEI. The CDR3 contains 15 residues. V lost 8 bases and J lost 3; bases outside the gene matches: 10. CDR3 DNA sequence: TGTGCCAGCGTAAAACTGGGACAGCTCAATCAGCCCCAGCATTTT. Translating gives CASVKLGQLNQPQHF.

The chain uses TRBV20-1 and TRBJ2-7, with 8 positions matching TRBD2. Germline V gives CDR1 DFQATT, CDR2 SNEGSKA (reference sequence). The J segment lost 2 bases and the V segment lost 0 bases, leaving 9 bases of the junction unmatched. The CDR3 is made up of 16 amino acids. CDR3 region: CSARDRSGSRTYEQYF. In DNA form, the CDR3 reads TGCAGTGCTAGAGATCGGAGCGGGAGTAGAACCTACGAGCAGTACTTC.

This clonotype has just a few counts. One end of the junction varies from germline; a read error may be responsible. This chain links TRBV6-2 or TRBV6-3 with TRBJ2-7; no reliable D call. The CDR3 is 11 residues long. The V gene's germline CDR1 is MNHEY and CDR2 SVGEGT. Written as DNA, the CDR3 is TGTGCCAGCAGCGAAAGATTGATTTCCCACTTC. This gives the protein CASSERLISHF.

Ten or more counts support this clonotype. The rearrangement uses TRBV7-2 and TRBJ2-7; no clear D. Trimming took off 4 bases at V and 2 bases at J, with 6 bases between the two ends. Germline V CDR1 and CDR2: SGHTA, FQGNSA. The CDR3 is made up of 12 amino acids. The CDR3 coding sequence is TGTGCCAGCAGCTCATACACCTACGAGCAGTACTTC. Protein: CASSSYTYEQYF.

The table lists this clonotype with many counts. The V call is TRBV5-1, the J call TRBJ2-2; 7 bases line up with TRBD1. Per the germline V gene, CDR1 is SGHRS and CDR2 is YFSETQ. Unmatched junction bases numbered 4, after V lost 4 bases and J lost 1 base. This CDR3 region has 15 residues. As DNA, the CDR3 is TGCGCCAGCAGCAGAGGGACAGTGAACACCGGGGAGCTGTTTTTT. Protein product: CASSRGTVNTGELFF.

The chain recombines TRBV12-3 or TRBV12-4 with TRBJ2-7, with D perhaps matching TRBD2 (6 bases). There are 14 residues in the CDR3. The V and J ends lost 6 bases and 5 bases respectively, with 17 bases between them. The chain's CDR3 is CASSPTGGNHEQYF. CDR3 in DNA: TGTGCCAGCAGCCCGACCGGAGGGAACCACGAGCAGTACTTC.

This clonotype was counted ten times or more. One junction end does not reproduce the germline sequence, and a read error may be involved. The chain has TRBV7-7 and TRBJ2-5, with D perhaps matching TRBD2 (5 bases). CDR1 is SSHAT, CDR2 FNYEAQ, per germline (reference sequence). The CDR3 is 14 amino acids. The CDR3 is CASSSQPGLETQYF. CDR3 nucleotides: TGTGCTAGCAGCTCGCAACCGGGGTTAGAGACCCAGTACTTC. The entire variable domain, with the rest obtained from reference TRBV7-7 and TRBJ2-5, is as follows: GAGVSQSPRYKVTKRGQDVTLRCDPISSHATLYWYQQALGQGPEFLTYFNYEAQPDKSGLPSDRFSAERPEGSISTLTIQRTEQRDSAMYRCASSSQPGLETQYFGPGTRLLVL.

The rearrangement links TRBV9 to TRBJ1-1; D is ambiguous. The CDR3 spans 14 residues. Germline assignment: CDR1 SGDLS and CDR2 YYNGEE. Trimming removed 2 bases from V and 7 bases from J, with 15 bases in between. The chain's CDR3 is CASSVEVREIEAFF. CDR3 DNA sequence: TGTGCCAGCAGCGTTGAAGTTAGAGAGATTGAAGCTTTCTTT. The full variable domain, completed using reference TRBV9 and TRBJ1-1, is DSGVTQTPKHLITATGQRVTLRCSPRSGDLSVYWYQQSLDQGLQFLIQYYNGEERAKGNILERFSAQQFPDLHSELNLSSLELGDSALYFCASSVEVREIEAFFGQGTRLTVV.

In nucleotides, the CDR3 is TGTGCCAGCAGCTTTGGGGCTTTCTTT. It yields the protein CASSFGAFF. V and J are TRBV7-9 and TRBJ1-1; D not resolved. The CDR3 loop spans 9 amino acids. V lost 3 bases, J lost 11 bases, and 4 bases lay in between. The germline CDR1 and CDR2 sequences are SEHNR and FQNEAQ (reference sequence).

This clonotype was detected ten times or more. This chain links TRBV7-2 with TRBJ1-4, with D unclear. Germline CDR1 is SGHTA and CDR2 is FQGNSA. There are 15 residues in the CDR3. Between the trimmed V and J ends, which lost 5 bases and 0 bases, there was a span of 10 bases. The CDR3 sequence is CASSPSVATNEKLFF. CDR3 DNA sequence: TGTGCCAGCAGCCCCTCAGTTGCAACTAATGAAAAACTGTTTTTT.

This clonotype was counted between two and nine times. The chain carries TRBV25-1 and TRBJ2-7, with TRBD1 matching over 11 bases. J lost 5 bases, V lost 4 bases, and 7 bases had no gene match. Looked up from germline, CDR1 is MGHDK and CDR2 is SYGVNS. The CDR3 loop spans 15 amino acids. This CDR3 is CASSVGQGAINEQYF. CDR3 DNA sequence: TGTGCCAGCAGTGTCGGACAGGGGGCAATTAACGAGCAGTACTTC.

This clonotype was counted at least ten times. The V and J genes are TRBV10-3 and TRBJ2-6; D call uncertain. The CDR3 is 16 amino acids. The germline gives CDR1 ENHRY, CDR2 SYGVKD. Trimming took 2 bases from V and 0 from J, leaving 8 bases between them. The CDR3 spells CAISEDINSGANVLTF. DNA of the CDR3: TGTGCCATCAGTGAGGACATTAACTCTGGGGCCAACGTCCTGACTTTC.

J is TRBJ2-2 and V is TRBV24-1; 13 nucleotides line up with TRBD2. CDR3 length equals 18 residues. The trim removed 3 bases at V and 3 bases at J, leaving 6 bases unmatched. CDR1 is KGHDR, CDR2 SFDVKD, per germline. The CDR3 DNA sequence: TGTGCCACCAGTGATAACAGGGGACTAGCGGGACACACCGGGGAGCTGTTTTTT. Its translation: CATSDNRGLAGHTGELFF.

V and J are TRBV20-1 and TRBJ1-6; weak D call: TRBD1 (5 bases). The germline CDR1 and CDR2 sequences are DFQATT and SNEGSKA (reference sequence). The length of the CDR3 is 16 residues. The V end was cut by 4 bases, the J end by 8 bases, with 21 bases between. This chain's CDR3 is CSAMGLAGGRYSPLHF. The CDR3 bases are TGCAGTGCTATGGGGCTAGCGGGGGGAAGATATTCACCCCTCCACTTT.